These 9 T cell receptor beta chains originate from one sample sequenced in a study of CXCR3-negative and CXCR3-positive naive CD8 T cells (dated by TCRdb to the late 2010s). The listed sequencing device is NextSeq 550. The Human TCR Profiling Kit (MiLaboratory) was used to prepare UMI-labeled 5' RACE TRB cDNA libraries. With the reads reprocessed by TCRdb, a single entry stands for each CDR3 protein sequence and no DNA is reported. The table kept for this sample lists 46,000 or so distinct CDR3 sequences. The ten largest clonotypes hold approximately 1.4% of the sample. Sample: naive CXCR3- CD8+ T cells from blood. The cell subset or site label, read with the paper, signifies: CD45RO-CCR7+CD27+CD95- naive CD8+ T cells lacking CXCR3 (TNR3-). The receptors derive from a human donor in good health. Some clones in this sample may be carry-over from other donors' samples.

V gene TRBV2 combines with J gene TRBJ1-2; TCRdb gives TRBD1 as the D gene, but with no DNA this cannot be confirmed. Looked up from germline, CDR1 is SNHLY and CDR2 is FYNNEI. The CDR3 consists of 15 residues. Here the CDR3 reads CASSEIRGYYYGYTF.

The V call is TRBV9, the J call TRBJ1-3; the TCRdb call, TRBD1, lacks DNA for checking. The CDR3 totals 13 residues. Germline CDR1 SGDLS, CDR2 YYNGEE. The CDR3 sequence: CASRGTSGNTIYF.

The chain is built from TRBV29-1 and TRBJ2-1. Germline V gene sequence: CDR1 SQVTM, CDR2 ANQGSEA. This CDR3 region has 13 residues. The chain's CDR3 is CSVEDLGNNEQFF.

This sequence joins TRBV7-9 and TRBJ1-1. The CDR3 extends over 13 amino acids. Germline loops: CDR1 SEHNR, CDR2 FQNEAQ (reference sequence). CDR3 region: CASSLGLAAEAFF.

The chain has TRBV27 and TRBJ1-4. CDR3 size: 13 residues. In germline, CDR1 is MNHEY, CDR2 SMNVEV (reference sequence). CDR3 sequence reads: CASSGSLNEKLFF.

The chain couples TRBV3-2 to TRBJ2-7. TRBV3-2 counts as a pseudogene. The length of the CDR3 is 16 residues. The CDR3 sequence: CASSQDQAATSYEQYF.

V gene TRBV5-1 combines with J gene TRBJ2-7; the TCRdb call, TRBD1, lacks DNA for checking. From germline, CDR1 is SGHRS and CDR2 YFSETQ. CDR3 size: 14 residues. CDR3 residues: CASRDGDRANEQYF. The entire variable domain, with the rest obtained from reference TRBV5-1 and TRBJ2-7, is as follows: KAGVTQTPRYLIKTRGQQVTLSCSPISGHRSVSWYQQTPGQGLQFLFEYFSETQRNKGNFPGRFSGRQFSNSRSEMNVSTLELGDSALYLCASRDGDRANEQYFGPGTRLTVT.

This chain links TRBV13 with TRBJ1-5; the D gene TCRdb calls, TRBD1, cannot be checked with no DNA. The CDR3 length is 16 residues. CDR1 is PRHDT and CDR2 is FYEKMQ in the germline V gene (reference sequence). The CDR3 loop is CASSLGGPLGVQPQHF. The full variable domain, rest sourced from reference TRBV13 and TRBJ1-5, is AAGVIQSPRHLIKEKRETATLKCYPIPRHDTVYWYQQGPGQDPQFLISFYEKMQSDKGSIPDRFSAQQFSDYHSELNMSSLELGDSALYFCASSLGGPLGVQPQHFGDGTRLSIL.

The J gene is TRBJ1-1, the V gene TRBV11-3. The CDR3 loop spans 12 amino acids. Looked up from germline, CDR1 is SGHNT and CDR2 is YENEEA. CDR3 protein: CASSPPDTEAFF.